One and the same sample provided the 30 T cell receptor beta chains below, sequenced in a study of blood T cell repertoires in COVID-19. Measured with immunoSEQ multiplex PCR; TCRdb has only the in-frame clones, and not every one. Of some 260,000 clones in the sample, over 75% were seen once. The material sequenced was PBMCs or T cells enriched from blood (not recorded which). These TCRs come from a man aged 35 to 55 who had recovered from COVID-19.

V is TRBV30 and J is TRBJ1-1; D unclear. The CDR3 totals 13 residues. V lost 3 bases to trimming and J lost 1 base, with 9 bases between them. Germline V gene sequence: CDR1 GTSNPN, CDR2 SVGIG (reference sequence). CDR3 sequence (DNA): TGTGCCTGGAGGGCCACGCAGAACACTGAAGCTTTCTTT. Translation gives CAWRATQNTEAFF.

The chain uses TRBV5-1 and TRBJ1-4; 8 bases map to TRBD1. Per germline, CDR1 SGHRS and CDR2 YFSETQ. The CDR3 contains 15 residues. V lost 4 bases, J lost 4 bases, and 6 bases stayed unmatched. This CDR3 is CASSLSTGVNEKLFF. The CDR3 DNA is TGCGCCAGCAGCCTATCGACAGGGGTTAATGAAAAACTGTTTTTT. Variable domain in full (rest from reference TRBV5-1 and TRBJ1-4): KAGVTQTPRYLIKTRGQQVTLSCSPISGHRSVSWYQQTPGQGLQFLFEYFSETQRNKGNFPGRFSGRQFSNSRSEMNVSTLELGDSALYLCASSLSTGVNEKLFFGSGTQLSVL.

This clone has just one count. CDR3 sequence: CASSLGPNEKLFF. The CDR3 DNA reads TGTGCCAGCAGCTTGGGCCCGAATGAAAAACTGTTTTTT. The chain uses TRBV7-3 and TRBJ1-4, with D hard to call. This CDR3 has 13 residues. Trimming left V 3 bases short and J 5 bases short, with 7 bases between. Germline loops: CDR1 SGHTA, CDR2 FQGTGA.

The rearrangement links TRBV7-9 to TRBJ1-6; 10 nucleotides line up with TRBD1. V shed 1 base and J 10 bases; nucleotides not matched to a gene: 4. This CDR3 comprises 15 residues. CDR1 and CDR2 from the germline V gene are SEHNR and FQNEAQ (reference sequence). CDR3 DNA sequence: TGTGCCAGCAGCTTAGTCGGGACAGGGGAATCACCCCTCCACTTT. It codes for CASSLVGTGESPLHF.

This sequence joins TRBV4-3 and TRBJ1-2, with TRBD1 matching over 7 bases. V lost 4 bases to trimming and J lost 4 bases; unmatched junction nucleotides: 3. The V gene's germline CDR1 is LGHNA and CDR2 YSLEER. There are 13 residues in the CDR3. The DNA for the CDR3 is TGCGCCAGCAGCCCGACAGGGACCTATGGCTACACCTTC. Its protein product is CASSPTGTYGYTF.

The chain has TRBV6-6 and TRBJ2-3; 8 nucleotides line up with TRBD2. The CDR3 sequence is 16 residues long. With 0 bases clipped from V and 2 bases from J, the junction kept 4 bases outside the gene matches. The germline CDR1 and CDR2 sequences are MNHNY and SVGAGI (reference sequence). DNA of the CDR3: TGTGCCAGCAGTTACTCAAGCGGGAGTACCACAGATACGCAGTATTTT. It yields the protein CASSYSSGSTTDTQYF.

The CDR3 sequence: CASTVTSGSPYEQYF. The CDR3 region has the DNA TGTGCCAGCACCGTAACTAGCGGGAGTCCCTACGAGCAGTACTTC. The V and J genes are TRBV28 and TRBJ2-7, with 11 bases fitting TRBD2. The CDR3 covers 15 residues. Trimming removed 7 bases from V and 2 bases from J; junction bases left unmatched: 7. The germline V gene has CDR1 MDHEN and CDR2 SYDVKM. The whole variable domain, remainder taken from reference TRBV28 and TRBJ2-7, is DVKVTQSSRYLVKRTGEKVFLECVQDMDHENMFWYRQDPGLGLRLIYFSYDVKMKEKGDIPEGYSVSREKKERFSLILESASTNQTSMYLCASTVTSGSPYEQYFGPGTRLTVT.

The genes are TRBV5-1 and TRBJ2-1; 9 bases agree with TRBD2. V lost 1 base, J lost 7 bases, and 6 bases stayed unmatched. Germline assignment: CDR1 SGHRS and CDR2 YFSETQ. The CDR3 runs 15 residues. The DNA of the CDR3 is TGCGCCAGCAGCTTGATGGCGGGGGGGCTGAATGAGCAGTTCTTC. Translating it yields CASSLMAGGLNEQFF.

The CDR3: CASSPQPRTGGTGELFF. The DNA of the CDR3 is TGCGCCAGCAGCCCACAGCCACGGACAGGGGGCACCGGGGAGCTGTTTTTT. The rearrangement joins TRBV5-1 to TRBJ2-2; 10 nucleotides agree with TRBD1. Germline loops: CDR1 SGHRS, CDR2 YFSETQ. The CDR3 loop spans 17 amino acids. Trimming removed 4 bases from V and 4 bases from J; junction bases left unmatched: 10.

The genes are TRBV30 and TRBJ1-1; possibly TRBD1 for D (6 bases). The V end lost 0 bases, the J end lost 4 bases, and 6 bases lay between the germline ends. CDR3 length: 12 residues. Per the germline V gene, CDR1 is GTSNPN and CDR2 is SVGIG (reference sequence). CDR3 in DNA: TGTGCCTGGAGTGTACAGGGCACTGAAGCTTTCTTT. Amino acid sequence: CAWSVQGTEAFF.

This sequence joins TRBV5-4 and TRBJ2-1, with 16 bases matching TRBD2. This CDR3 spans 16 amino acids. Germline V lookup: CDR1 SGHNT, CDR2 YYREEE (reference sequence). J was trimmed by 7 bases and V by 4 bases; bases with no gene match: 5. CDR3 residues: CASSTGTSGGANEQFF. The CDR3 coding sequence is TGTGCCAGCAGCACCGGGACTAGCGGGGGGGCAAATGAGCAGTTCTTC.

The chain couples TRBV27 to TRBJ1-3; TRBD1 is a possible D gene (5 bases). The CDR3 runs 15 residues. In germline, CDR1 is MNHEY, CDR2 SMNVEV (reference sequence). Trimming stripped 6 bases from V and 0 bases from J, with 12 bases between. In DNA form, the CDR3 reads TGTGCCAGCAGAATAGACAGTTACTCTGGAAACACCATATATTTT. Residues: CASRIDSYSGNTIYF.

The chain links TRBV7-8 to TRBJ1-1; unclear D gene. Germline V gene sequence: CDR1 SGHVS, CDR2 FQNEAQ. The CDR3 consists of 14 residues. V lost 5 bases to trimming and J lost 0 bases, with 10 bases between them. The CDR3 here is CASSRTRVNTEAFF. The CDR3 nucleotides are TGTGCCAGCAGCAGAACCCGAGTGAACACTGAAGCTTTCTTT.

J is TRBJ1-1 and V is TRBV5-1; 7 positions match TRBD1. CDR1 is SGHRS, CDR2 YFSETQ, per germline. V trimming: 4 bases; J trimming: 4 bases; junction bases outside the gene matches: 7. The CDR3 covers 14 residues. For the CDR3, the DNA is TGCGCCAGCAGCGCACAGGGGCCTCGCACTGAAGCTTTCTTT. Translating it yields CASSAQGPRTEAFF.

The chain combines TRBV5-4 with TRBJ2-6; D ambiguous. Germline assignment: CDR1 SGHNT and CDR2 YYREEE (reference sequence). With 5 bases removed from V and 1 base from J, the gap between germline ends came to 10 bases. This CDR3 spans 15 amino acids. CDR3 protein: CASSLDSSGANVLTF. The CDR3 nucleotides read TGTGCCAGCAGTTTAGACTCTTCTGGGGCCAACGTCCTGACTTTC. Supplemented by reference TRBV5-4 and TRBJ2-6, the full variable domain reads ETGVTQSPTHLIKTRGQQVTLRCSSQSGHNTVSWYQQALGQGPQFIFQYYREEENGRGNFPPRFSGLQFPNYSSELNVNALELDDSALYLCASSLDSSGANVLTFGAGSRLTVL.

The genes are TRBV10-1 and TRBJ1-5, with 9 bases identical to TRBD1. Germline CDR1 reads WNHNN; CDR2 reads SYGVQD (reference sequence). Unmatched junction bases numbered 8, after V lost 3 bases and J lost 2 bases. The CDR3 contains 17 residues. Here the CDR3 DNA reads TGCGCCAGCAGTGACTCCCCTGACAGGGGGGGCAATCAGCCCCAGCATTTT. It is translated as CASSDSPDRGGNQPQHF.

The V call is TRBV5-4, the J call TRBJ2-1; D is undetermined. Germline V gene data show CDR1 as SGHNT and CDR2 as YYREEE (reference sequence). The ends were cut back, 0 bases at V and 6 bases at J, with 4 bases in the middle. The CDR3 consists of 12 residues. CDR3 DNA: TGTGCCAGCAGCTTGGGGCCCAATGAGCAGTTCTTC. Its translation is CASSLGPNEQFF.

V and J are TRBV5-6 and TRBJ2-6; maybe TRBD2 (5 bases). Germline V lookup: CDR1 SGHDT, CDR2 YYEEEE. This CDR3 spans 15 amino acids. V gave up 3 bases and J gave up 4 bases, with 11 bases separating them. The CDR3 is CASSYGVTGANVLTF. The CDR3 region has the DNA TGTGCCAGCAGCTACGGGGTTACCGGGGCCAACGTCCTGACTTTC.

The V call is TRBV4-1, the J call TRBJ1-5, with D unresolved. Germline assignment: CDR1 MGHRA and CDR2 YSYEKL. This CDR3 comprises 13 residues. V was cut by 1 base and J by 7 bases, with 8 bases left in between. The CDR3 DNA sequence: TGCGCCAGCAGCCAAGTATCGGTCCAGCCCCAGCATTTT. It yields the protein CASSQVSVQPQHF.

The J gene is TRBJ2-6, the V gene TRBV7-9, with D possibly TRBD1 on 6 matching bases. CDR1 is SEHNR, CDR2 FQNEAQ, per germline (reference sequence). There are 11 residues in the CDR3. The germline V and J ends were trimmed by 11 bases and 4 bases, with 6 bases remaining between them. The CDR3 region is CAGGGANVLTF. For the CDR3, the DNA is TGTGCCGGGGGCGGGGCCAACGTCCTGACTTTC.

The genes are TRBV15 and TRBJ2-7; 9 nucleotides line up with TRBD1. In germline, CDR1 is LNHNV, CDR2 YYDKDF (reference sequence). This CDR3 spans 16 amino acids. V was pared by 5 bases and J by 5 bases, with 13 bases of the junction left unmatched. CDR3 sequence (DNA): TGTGCCACCAGCGGACTGGACAGGGGATCCCCCAACGAGCAGTACTTC. Its translation is CATSGLDRGSPNEQYF.

This clone has more than one count but fewer than ten. V gene TRBV5-1 combines with J gene TRBJ1-5; 7 positions agree with TRBD1. The CDR3 sequence is 14 residues long. The ends lost 0 bases at V and 7 bases at J; junction bases unmatched: 4. The germline gives CDR1 SGHRS, CDR2 YFSETQ. The CDR3 DNA is TGCGCCAGCAGCTTGGCTCAGGGGGAACAGCCCCAGCATTTT. Translation: CASSLAQGEQPQHF.

Only a few counts were recorded for this clone. This sequence joins TRBV4-3 and TRBJ2-3; D possibly corresponds to TRBD2 (7 bases). V lost 2 bases and J 3 bases, leaving 15 bases between the germline ends. The CDR3 is made up of 16 amino acids. Per the germline V gene, CDR1 is LGHNA and CDR2 is YSLEER. The DNA of the CDR3 is TGCGCCAGCAGCCAACGAGGGGGGGGGCCAACAGATACGCAGTATTTT. This codes for CASSQRGGGPTDTQYF.

This clone was found once. This chain links TRBV7-9 with TRBJ2-5; D is possibly TRBD1 (5 bases). Looked up from germline, CDR1 is SEHNR and CDR2 is FQNEAQ (reference sequence). The V end lost 4 bases, the J end lost 4 bases, and 13 bases lay between the germline ends. The CDR3 extends over 14 amino acids. The chain's CDR3 is CASSSPPQGETQYF. The CDR3 DNA reads as TGTGCCAGCAGCTCCCCGCCTCAGGGAGAGACCCAGTACTTC.

The V gene is TRBV12-3 or TRBV12-4, the J gene TRBJ1-2, with 7 positions matching TRBD1. With 7 bases clipped from V and 2 bases from J, the junction kept 4 bases outside the gene matches. This CDR3 region has 13 residues. CDR3 bases: TGTGCCAGCACCCCGACAGGGAACTATGGCTACACCTTC. Protein product: CASTPTGNYGYTF.

This rearrangement joins TRBV7-2 to TRBJ1-2; D unclear. The CDR3 sequence is 16 residues long. Germline CDR1 SGHTA, CDR2 FQGNSA. Between the trimmed V and J ends, which lost 5 bases and 0 bases, there was a span of 16 bases. The CDR3 sequence is CASSPDRGTANYGYTF. In DNA form, the CDR3 reads TGTGCCAGCAGCCCTGATCGGGGTACGGCTAACTATGGCTACACCTTC. The full variable domain, in which reference TRBV7-2 and TRBJ1-2 provide the parts outside the CDR3, is GAGVSQSPSNKVTEKGKDVELRCDPISGHTALYWYRQSLGQGLEFLIYFQGNSAPDKSGLPSDRFSAERTGGSVSTLTIQRTQQEDSAVYLCASSPDRGTANYGYTFGSGTRLTVV.

This rearrangement joins TRBV7-9 to TRBJ2-1; tentative D call: TRBD1 (6 bases). V lost 5 bases, J lost 12 bases, and 26 bases lay in between. Germline CDR1 and CDR2: SEHNR and FQNEAQ (reference sequence). The CDR3 consists of 16 residues. The CDR3 nucleotides are TGTGCCAGCAGCACGACGAAGCAGGGGAAGGGGATGCGGCAGTTCTTC. Protein: CASSTTKQGKGMRQFF.

The count of this clone is one. The CDR3: CASSLKGGLLTEAFF. The CDR3 DNA is TGTGCCAGCAGCTTAAAGGGAGGGTTACTTACTGAAGCTTTCTTT. V gene TRBV7-9 combines with J gene TRBJ1-1; no clear D gene. The CDR3 is made up of 15 amino acids. Trimming took 2 bases from V and 5 from J, leaving 15 bases between them. Germline CDR1 and CDR2: SEHNR and FQNEAQ (reference sequence).

The chain joins TRBV19 to TRBJ2-1; D remains unclear. The V end was cut by 3 bases, the J end by 8 bases, with 14 bases between. Germline lookup yields CDR1 LNHDA and CDR2 SQIVND (reference sequence). This CDR3 has 14 residues. CDR3 protein: CASSILDLTDEQFF. CDR3 in DNA: TGTGCCAGTAGTATTCTAGACCTTACCGATGAGCAGTTCTTC.

The CDR3 DNA reads as TGTGCCAGCAGTGCCCCCAGGGGTTCTGGAAACACCATATATTTT. This gives the protein CASSAPRGSGNTIYF. J is TRBJ1-3 and V is TRBV28, with a tentative D call TRBD1 (6 bases). Germline CDR1 and CDR2: MDHEN and SYDVKM. The V gene lost 5 bases and the J gene lost 1 base, with 12 bases spanning the gap. The CDR3 loop spans 15 amino acids.